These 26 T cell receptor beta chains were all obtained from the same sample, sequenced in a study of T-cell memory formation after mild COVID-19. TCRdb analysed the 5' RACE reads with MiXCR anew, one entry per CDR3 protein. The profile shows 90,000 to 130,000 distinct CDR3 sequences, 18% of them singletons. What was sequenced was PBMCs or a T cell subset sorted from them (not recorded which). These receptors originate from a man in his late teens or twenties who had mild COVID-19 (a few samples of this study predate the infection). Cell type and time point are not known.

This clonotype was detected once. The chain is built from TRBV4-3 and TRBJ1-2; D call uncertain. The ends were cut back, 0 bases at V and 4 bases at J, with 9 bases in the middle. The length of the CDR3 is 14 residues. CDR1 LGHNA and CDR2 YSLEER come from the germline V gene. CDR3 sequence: CASSQDLGLYGYTF. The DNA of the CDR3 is TGCGCCAGCAGCCAAGATCTGGGCCTCTATGGCTACACCTTC.

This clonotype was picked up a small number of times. The DNA of the CDR3 is TGTGCCAGCAGTTTAGGGGGCGCGACGGCGTACGTC. Encoded protein: CASSLGGATAYV. This chain uses TRBV12-3 or TRBV12-4 with TRBJ2-7; TRBD1 might be the D (5 bases). Trimming shortened V by 1 base and J by 12 bases, and 13 bases separated the two germline ends. This CDR3 region has 12 residues.

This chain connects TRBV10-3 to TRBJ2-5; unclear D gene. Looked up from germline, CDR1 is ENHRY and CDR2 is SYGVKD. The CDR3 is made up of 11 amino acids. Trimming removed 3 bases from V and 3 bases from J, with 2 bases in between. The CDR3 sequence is CAISDEETQYF. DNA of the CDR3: TGTGCCATCAGTGACGAAGAGACCCAGTACTTC.

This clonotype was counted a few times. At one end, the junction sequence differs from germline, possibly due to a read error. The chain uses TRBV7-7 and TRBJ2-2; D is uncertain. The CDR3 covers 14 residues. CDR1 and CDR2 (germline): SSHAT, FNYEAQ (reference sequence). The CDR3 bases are TGTGCTAGCAGCTTAGTCTGGAACACCGGGGAGCTGTTTTTT. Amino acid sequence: CASSLVWNTGELFF.

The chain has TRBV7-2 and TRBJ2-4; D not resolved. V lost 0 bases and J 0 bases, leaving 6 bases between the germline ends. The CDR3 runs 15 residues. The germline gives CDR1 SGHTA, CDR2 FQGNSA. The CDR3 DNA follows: TGTGCCAGCAGCTTAGCGGGTCTAGCCAAAAACATTCAGTACTTC. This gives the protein CASSLAGLAKNIQYF.

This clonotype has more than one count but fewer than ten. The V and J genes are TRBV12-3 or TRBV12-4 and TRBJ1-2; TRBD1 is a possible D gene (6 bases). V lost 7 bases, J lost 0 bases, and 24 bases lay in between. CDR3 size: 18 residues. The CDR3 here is CASTGAAARDTTNYGYTF. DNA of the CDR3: TGTGCCAGCACGGGTGCCGCGGCCCGGGACACCACTAACTATGGCTACACCTTC.

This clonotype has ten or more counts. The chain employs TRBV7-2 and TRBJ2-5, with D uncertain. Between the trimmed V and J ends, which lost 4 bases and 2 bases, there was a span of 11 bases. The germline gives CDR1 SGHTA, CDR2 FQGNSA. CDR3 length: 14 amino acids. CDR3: CASSYSHMQETQYF. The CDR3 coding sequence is TGTGCCAGCAGCTACAGTCACATGCAAGAGACCCAGTACTTC.

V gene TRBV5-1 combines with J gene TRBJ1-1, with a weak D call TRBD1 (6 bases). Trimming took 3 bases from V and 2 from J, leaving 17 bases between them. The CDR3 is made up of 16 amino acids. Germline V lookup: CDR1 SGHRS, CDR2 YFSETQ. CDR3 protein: CASSSSSGASNTEAFF. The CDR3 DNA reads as TGCGCCAGCAGCTCTTCTTCAGGGGCTTCAAACACTGAAGCTTTCTTT.

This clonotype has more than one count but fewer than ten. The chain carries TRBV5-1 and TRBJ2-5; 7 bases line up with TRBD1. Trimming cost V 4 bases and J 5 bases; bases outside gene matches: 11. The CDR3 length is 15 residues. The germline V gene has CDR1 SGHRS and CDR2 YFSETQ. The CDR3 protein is CASSRGQATPETQYF. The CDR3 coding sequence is TGCGCCAGCAGCCGAGGACAGGCCACCCCGGAGACCCAGTACTTC.

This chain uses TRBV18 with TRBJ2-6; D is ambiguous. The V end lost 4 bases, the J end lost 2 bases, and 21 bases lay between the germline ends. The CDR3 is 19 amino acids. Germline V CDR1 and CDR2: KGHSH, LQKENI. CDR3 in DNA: TGTGCCAGCTCACTCAGAGTTTCCTCTGGAGTGGCTGGGGCCAACGTCCTGACTTTC. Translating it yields CASSLRVSSGVAGANVLTF.

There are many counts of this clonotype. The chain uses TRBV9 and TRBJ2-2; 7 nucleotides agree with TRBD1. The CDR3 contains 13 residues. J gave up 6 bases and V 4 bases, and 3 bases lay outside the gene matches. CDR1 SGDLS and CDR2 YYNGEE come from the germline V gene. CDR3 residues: CASSRQGAGELFF. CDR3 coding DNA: TGTGCCAGCAGCCGACAGGGTGCCGGGGAGCTGTTTTTT.

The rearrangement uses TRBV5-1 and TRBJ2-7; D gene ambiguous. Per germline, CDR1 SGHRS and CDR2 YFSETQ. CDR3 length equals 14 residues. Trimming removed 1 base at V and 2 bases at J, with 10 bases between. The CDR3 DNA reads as TGCGCCAGCAGCTTGCTAGGGTCCCCCTACGAGCAGTACTTC. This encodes CASSLLGSPYEQYF.

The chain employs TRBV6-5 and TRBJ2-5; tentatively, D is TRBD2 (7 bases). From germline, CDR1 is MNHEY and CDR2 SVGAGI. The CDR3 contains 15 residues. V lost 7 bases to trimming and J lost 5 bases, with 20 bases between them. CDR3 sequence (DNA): TGTGCCAGCACTGTCGGAGGGGGGGCACGCGAGACCCAGTACTTC. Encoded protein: CASTVGGGARETQYF.

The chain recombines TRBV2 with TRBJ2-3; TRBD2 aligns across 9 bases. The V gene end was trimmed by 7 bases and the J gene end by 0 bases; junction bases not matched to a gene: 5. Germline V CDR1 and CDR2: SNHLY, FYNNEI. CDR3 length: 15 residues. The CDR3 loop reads CASNSGGDSTDTQYF. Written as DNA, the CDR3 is TGTGCCAGCAATAGCGGGGGAGATAGCACAGATACGCAGTATTTT. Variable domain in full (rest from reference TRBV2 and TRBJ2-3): EPEVTQTPSHQVTQMGQEVILRCVPISNHLYFYWYRQILGQKVEFLVSFYNNEISEKSEIFDDQFSVERPDGSNFTLKIRSTKLEDSAMYFCASNSGGDSTDTQYFGPGTRLTVL.

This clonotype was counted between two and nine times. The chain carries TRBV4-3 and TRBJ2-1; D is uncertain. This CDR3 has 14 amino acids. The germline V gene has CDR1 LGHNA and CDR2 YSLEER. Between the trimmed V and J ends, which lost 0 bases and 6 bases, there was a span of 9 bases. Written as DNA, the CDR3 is TGCGCCAGCAGCCAAGATGGCAGCATCAATGAGCAGTTCTTC. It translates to CASSQDGSINEQFF.

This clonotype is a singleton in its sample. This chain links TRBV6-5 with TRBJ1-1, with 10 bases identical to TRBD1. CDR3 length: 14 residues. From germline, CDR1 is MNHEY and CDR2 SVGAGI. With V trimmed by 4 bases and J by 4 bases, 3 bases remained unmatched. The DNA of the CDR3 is TGTGCCAGCAGTTGGGACAGGGGAGGCACTGAAGCTTTCTTT. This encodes CASSWDRGGTEAFF.

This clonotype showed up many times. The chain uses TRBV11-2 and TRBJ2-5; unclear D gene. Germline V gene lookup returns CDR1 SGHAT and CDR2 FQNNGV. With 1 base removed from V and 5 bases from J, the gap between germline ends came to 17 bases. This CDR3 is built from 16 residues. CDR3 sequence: CASSLAPQWLGETQYF. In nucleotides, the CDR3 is TGTGCCAGCAGCTTAGCCCCCCAGTGGTTAGGGGAGACCCAGTACTTC. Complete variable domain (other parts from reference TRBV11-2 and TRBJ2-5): EAGVAQSPRYKIIEKRQSVAFWCNPISGHATLYWYQQILGQGPKLLIQFQNNGVVDDSQLPKDRFSAERLKGVDSTLKIQPAKLEDSAVYLCASSLAPQWLGETQYFGPGTRLLVL.

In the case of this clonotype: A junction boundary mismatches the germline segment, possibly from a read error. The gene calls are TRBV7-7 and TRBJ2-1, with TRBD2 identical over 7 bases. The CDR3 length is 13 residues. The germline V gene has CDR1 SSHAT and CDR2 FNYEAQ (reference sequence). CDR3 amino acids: CASSLGLDNEQFF. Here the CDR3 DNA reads TGTGCTAGCAGCTTAGGACTAGACAATGAGCAGTTCTTC.

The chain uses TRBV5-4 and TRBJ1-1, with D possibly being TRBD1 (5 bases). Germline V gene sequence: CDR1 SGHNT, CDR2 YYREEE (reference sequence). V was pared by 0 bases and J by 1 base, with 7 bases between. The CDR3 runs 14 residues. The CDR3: CASSLGQQNTEAFF. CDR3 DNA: TGTGCCAGCAGCTTGGGACAGCAGAACACTGAAGCTTTCTTT.

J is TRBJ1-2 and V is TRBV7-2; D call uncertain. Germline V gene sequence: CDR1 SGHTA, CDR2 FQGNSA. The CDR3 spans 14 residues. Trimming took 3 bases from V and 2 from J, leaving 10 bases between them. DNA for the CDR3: TGTGCCAGCAGCTTGAGCAGGATGAACTATGGCTACACCTTC. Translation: CASSLSRMNYGYTF.

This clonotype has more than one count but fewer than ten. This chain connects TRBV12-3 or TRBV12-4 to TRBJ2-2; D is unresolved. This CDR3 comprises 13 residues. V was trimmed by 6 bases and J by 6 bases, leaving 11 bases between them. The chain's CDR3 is CASRTLGSGELFF. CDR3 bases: TGTGCCAGCAGGACTCTAGGGTCCGGGGAGCTGTTTTTT.

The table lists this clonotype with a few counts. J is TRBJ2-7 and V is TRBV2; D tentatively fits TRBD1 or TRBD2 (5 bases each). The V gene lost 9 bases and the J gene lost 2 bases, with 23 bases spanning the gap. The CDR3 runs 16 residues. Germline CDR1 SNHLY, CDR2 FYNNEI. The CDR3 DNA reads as TGTGCCAGTCGATTCTCGGGGACGGAGAGGGCCTACGAGCAGTACTTC. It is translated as CASRFSGTERAYEQYF.

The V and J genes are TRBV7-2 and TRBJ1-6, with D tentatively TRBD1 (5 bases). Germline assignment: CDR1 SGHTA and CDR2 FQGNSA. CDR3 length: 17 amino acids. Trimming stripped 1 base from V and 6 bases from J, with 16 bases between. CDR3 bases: TGTGCCAGCAGCTTAGAGTTGGGGGGGATTCTTAATTCACCCCTCCACTTT. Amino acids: CASSLELGGILNSPLHF.

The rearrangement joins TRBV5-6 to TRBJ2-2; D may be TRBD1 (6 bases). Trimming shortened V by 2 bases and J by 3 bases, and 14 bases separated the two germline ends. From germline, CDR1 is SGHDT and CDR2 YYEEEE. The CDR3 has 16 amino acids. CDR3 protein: CASSLGRGPYTGELFF. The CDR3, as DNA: TGTGCCAGCAGCTTAGGCAGGGGCCCGTACACCGGGGAGCTGTTTTTT.

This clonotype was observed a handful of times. The CDR3 reads CASSYPGRAEAFF. Here the CDR3 DNA reads TGTGCCAGCAGTTACCCCGGGCGCGCTGAAGCTTTCTTT. V gene TRBV6-5 combines with J gene TRBJ1-1; D is unresolved. The CDR3 is 13 residues long. The germline V gene encodes CDR1 MNHEY and CDR2 SVGAGI. Trimming removed 2 bases at V and 6 bases at J, with 10 bases between.

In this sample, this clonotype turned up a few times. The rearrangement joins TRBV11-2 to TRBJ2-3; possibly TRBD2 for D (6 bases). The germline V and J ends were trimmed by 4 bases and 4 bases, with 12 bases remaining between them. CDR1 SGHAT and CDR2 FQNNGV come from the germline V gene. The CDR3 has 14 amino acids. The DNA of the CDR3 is TGTGCCAGCAGCTCCCGGGAGTTCCCAGATACGCAGTATTTT. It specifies CASSSREFPDTQYF.